The rows below give T cell receptor beta chains drawn from one sample of a study of blood T cell repertoires in COVID-19. Using immunoSEQ multiplex PCR, the repertoire was profiled, and TCRdb retains in-frame clones only, with some absent. The sample has roughly 56,000 clones, about 86% seen once. The sample was peripheral blood. All receptors derive from a human donor in a cohort sampled during active COVID-19. CDR3s include the opening cysteine and the closing phenylalanine or tryptophan. Each record gives: J gene, D gene, clone size, V gene, CDR3 protein, CDR3 DNA. D genes are given only for firm matches. Where a row states a size, it is once, few, many or the class of an expanded clone; other rows omit it.

>TRBJ2-3|NA|NA|TRBV7-3
CASSLGTGGDTQYF
TGTGCCAGCAGCTTAGGGACTGGAGGGGATACGCAGTATTTT
>TRBJ2-7|NA|NA|TRBV27
CASSTGYEQYF
TGTGCCAGCAGTACTGGCTACGAGCAGTACTTC
>TRBJ2-7|TRBD1|NA|TRBV28
CASTKGQVYEQYF
TGTGCCAGCACCAAGGGACAGGTCTACGAGCAGTACTTC
>TRBJ2-5|TRBD2|NA|TRBV5-4
CASSTRTSGETQYF
TGTGCCAGCAGCACCCGGACTAGCGGAGAGACCCAGTACTTC
>TRBJ1-5|NA|once|TRBV21-1
CASSRDRVLQPQHF
TGTGCCAGCAGCAGGGACAGGGTCCTTCAGCCCCAGCATTTT
>TRBJ2-7|TRBD1|NA|TRBV11-2
CASSLRTGTFAYEQYF
TGTGCCAGCAGCCTCCGGACAGGGACATTCGCCTACGAGCAGTACTTC
>TRBJ2-7|TRBD1|NA|TRBV11-3
CASSPLGTGVVSYEQYF
TGTGCCAGCAGCCCACTAGGGACAGGGGTGGTTTCCTACGAGCAGTACTTC
>TRBJ1-1|NA|NA|TRBV24-1
CATSPQGSNTEAFF
TGTGCCACAAGTCCTCAGGGGTCCAACACTGAAGCTTTCTTT
>TRBJ2-7|NA|NA|TRBV12-3/TRBV12-4
CASTQGSPYEQYF
TGTGCCAGCACCCAGGGAAGTCCCTACGAGCAGTACTTC
>TRBJ1-6|NA|NA|TRBV7-2
CASSLRGSGIYNSPLHF
TGTGCCAGCAGCTTAAGAGGGTCGGGGATCTATAATTCACCCCTCCACTTT
>TRBJ2-7|NA|NA|TRBV7-9
CASSTRQRSYEQYF
TGTGCCAGCAGCACCAGACAGAGATCCTACGAGCAGTACTTC
>TRBJ2-1|TRBD1|NA|TRBV24-1
CATSAGGQGDRNEQFF
TGTGCCACCAGTGCCGGGGGACAGGGGGATCGAAATGAGCAGTTCTTC
>TRBJ2-1|TRBD2|NA|TRBV5-5
CASSLTGTTMGLAGAEQFF
TGTGCCAGCAGCCTTACCGGGACCACGATGGGACTAGCGGGAGCTGAGCAGTTCTTC
>TRBJ2-2|NA|once|TRBV5-1
CASSPGGRGTRDGELFF
TGCGCCAGCAGCCCGGGAGGTCGTGGGACAAGGGACGGGGAGCTGTTTTTT
>TRBJ1-1|NA|NA|TRBV5-6
CASSLYTGKGTEAFF
TGTGCCAGCAGCTTGTATACAGGGAAGGGTACTGAAGCTTTCTTT
>TRBJ1-5|NA|NA|TRBV6-5
CASSPTGSLNQPQHF
TGTGCCAGCAGCCCCACCGGGAGTCTGAATCAGCCCCAGCATTTT
>TRBJ2-3|NA|NA|TRBV3-1/TRBV3-2
CASSQGWSTDTQYF
TGTGCCAGCAGCCAGGGCTGGAGCACAGATACGCAGTATTTT
>TRBJ2-5|NA|NA|TRBV19
CASSIGGAGGETQYF
TGTGCCAGTAGTATAGGCGGGGCAGGGGGAGAGACCCAGTACTTC
>TRBJ1-3|NA|NA|TRBV5-1
CASSGASGGNTIYF
TGCGCCAGCAGCGGGGCTTCGGGTGGAAACACCATATATTTT
>TRBJ2-1|TRBD2|NA|TRBV29-1
CSDLGLAGMDEQFF
TGCAGCGACCTCGGACTAGCGGGGATGGATGAGCAGTTCTTC
>TRBJ2-7|TRBD2|NA|TRBV7-9
CASSFAEGLAGGPSEQYF
TGTGCCAGCAGCTTTGCCGAGGGACTAGCGGGAGGGCCCAGCGAGCAGTACTTC
>TRBJ2-4|TRBD2|NA|TRBV11-2
CASSLELSSGRSGAKNIQYF
TGTGCCAGCAGCTTAGAGCTTTCTAGCGGGAGGTCGGGGGCCAAAAACATTCAGTACTTC
>TRBJ1-1|TRBD1|once|TRBV27
CASSLLDRDNTEAFF
TGTGCCAGCAGTTTACTGGACAGGGATAACACTGAAGCTTTCTTT
>TRBJ2-3|TRBD2|NA|TRBV24-1
CATSDPTSRTDTQYF
TGTGCCACCAGTGATCCGACTAGCCGCACAGATACGCAGTATTTT
>TRBJ2-7|TRBD2|NA|TRBV6-5
CASSYFSGRAGEQYF
TGTGCCAGCAGTTACTTTAGCGGGAGGGCCGGCGAGCAGTACTTC
>TRBJ1-6|NA|once|TRBV28
CASSLTGGSSPLHF
TGTGCCAGCAGTCTGACGGGGGGGAGTTCACCCCTCCACTTT
>TRBJ1-1|NA|NA|TRBV19
CASSIKVLRTTGNAEAFF
TGTGCCAGTAGCATCAAGGTACTTCGGACAACAGGTAACGCTGAAGCTTTCTTT
>TRBJ1-5|NA|NA|TRBV6-6
CASSGTSNQPQHF
TGTGCCAGCTCCGGGACAAGCAATCAGCCCCAGCATTTT
>TRBJ1-2|TRBD1|NA|TRBV11-2
CASSPRNPTGTGYTF
TGTGCCAGCAGCCCGCGAAACCCGACAGGGACTGGCTACACCTTC
>TRBJ2-7|TRBD1|NA|TRBV2
CATITRTGPGHF
TGTGCCACCATCACCCGGACAGGCCCGGGTCACTTC
>TRBJ1-4|NA|NA|TRBV19
CASGSSRVELFF
TGTGCCAGTGGGAGTTCCCGGGTCGAGCTGTTTTTT
>TRBJ2-5|TRBD1|NA|TRBV5-5
CASSLVPGGKETQYF
TGTGCCAGCAGCTTGGTCCCAGGGGGTAAGGAGACCCAGTACTTC
>TRBJ2-2|NA|once|TRBV19
CASSIRGDTGELFF
TGTGCCAGTAGTATCAGGGGGGACACCGGGGAGCTGTTTTTT
>TRBJ1-1|NA|NA|TRBV7-3
CASSLTAGRNTEAFF
TGTGCCAGCAGCTTAACGGCGGGACGGAACACTGAAGCTTTCTTT
>TRBJ2-6|NA|NA|TRBV18
CASSPRGAGANVLTF
TGTGCCAGCTCACCACGGGGAGCAGGGGCCAACGTCCTGACTTTC
>TRBJ1-2|TRBD1|NA|TRBV28
CASSSPGQGAWGYTF
TGTGCCAGCAGTTCCCCTGGACAGGGGGCCTGGGGCTACACCTTC
>TRBJ1-1|TRBD1|NA|TRBV28
CASRGPPGQGNTEAFF
TGTGCCAGCAGGGGACCCCCGGGACAGGGAAACACTGAAGCTTTCTTT
>TRBJ2-3|NA|NA|TRBV15
CATSRDLAGTDTQYF
TGTGCCACCAGCAGAGATCTCGCAGGCACAGATACGCAGTATTTT
>TRBJ2-7|TRBD1|NA|TRBV24-1
CATSGDRGYEQYF
TGTGCCACCAGTGGGGACAGAGGCTACGAGCAGTACTTC
>TRBJ2-3|TRBD2|NA|TRBV30
CAWRLAEDTQYF
TGTGCCTGGCGCCTAGCGGAAGATACGCAGTATTTT
>TRBJ1-2|NA|NA|TRBV18
CASSPEDYGYTF
TGTGCCAGCTCACCAGAGGATTATGGCTACACCTTC
>TRBJ2-1|TRBD2|NA|TRBV6-6
CASSPLAGGSSYNEQFF
TGTGCCAGCAGTCCTCTAGCGGGAGGGAGCTCCTACAATGAGCAGTTCTTC
>TRBJ2-7|TRBD2|NA|TRBV7-2
CASSSGGLASSYEQYF
TGTGCCAGCAGCTCAGGTGGACTAGCGAGCTCCTACGAGCAGTACTTC
>TRBJ2-3|NA|once|TRBV3-1/TRBV3-2
CASSQDEGFAQYF
TGTGCCAGCAGCCAAGATGAGGGATTCGCGCAGTATTTT
>TRBJ2-7|NA|NA|TRBV7-9
CASRHSGSSYEQYF
TGTGCCAGCAGACATAGCGGCTCCTCCTACGAGCAGTACTTC
>TRBJ1-1|NA|NA|TRBV6-5
CASSYTRDFEAFF
TGTGCCAGCAGTTATACGCGGGACTTTGAAGCTTTCTTT